Below, 19 T cell receptor beta chains from the same sample are listed, as sequenced in a study of identifying expanded T cells in peripheral blood. Produced via immunoSEQ multiplex PCR; TCRdb's table is partial and in-frame only. The sample lists more than 70,000 clones, approximately 83% seen once, with approximately 5.6% in the top ten. The sequencing sample was made of blood. The receptors stem from a person between 18 and 75 years old in good health.

The V and J genes are TRBV19 and TRBJ1-5; possibly TRBD1 for D (6 bases). The CDR3 runs 15 residues. The germline CDR1 and CDR2 sequences are LNHDA and SQIVND (reference sequence). V lost 6 bases to trimming and J lost 5 bases, with 17 bases between them. The CDR3 here is CASRFNPGQHQPQHF. The CDR3 DNA reads as TGTGCCAGTAGATTTAACCCAGGACAGCATCAGCCCCAGCATTTT. Supplemented by reference TRBV19 and TRBJ1-5, the full variable domain reads DGGITQSPKYLFRKEGQNVTLSCEQNLNHDAMYWYRQDPGQGLRLIYYSQIVNDFQKGDIAEGYSVSREKKESFPLTVTSAQKNPTAFYLCASRFNPGQHQPQHFGDGTRLSIL.

This clone was found once. This sequence joins TRBV4-1 and TRBJ1-1; 12 bases map to TRBD1. This CDR3 has 15 amino acids. J gave up 11 bases and V 4 bases, and 11 bases lay outside the gene matches. The germline gives CDR1 MGHRA, CDR2 YSYEKL. Here the CDR3 DNA reads TGCGCCAGCAGCCCTTGGGACAGGGGGCGAGTTGGGGCTTTCTTT. Translated: CASSPWDRGRVGAFF.

V gene TRBV6-6 combines with J gene TRBJ1-1; unclear D gene. CDR1 is MNHNY and CDR2 is SVGAGI in the germline V gene (reference sequence). The CDR3 length is 13 residues. V lost 2 bases and J lost 3, with 7 bases in between. The CDR3 loop reads CASSYGGDTEAFF. CDR3 coding DNA: TGTGCCAGCAGTTACGGCGGAGACACTGAAGCTTTCTTT.

V usage is TRBV6-5 and J usage is TRBJ2-1; D is unresolved. Germline V gene data show CDR1 as MNHEY and CDR2 as SVGAGI. The CDR3 contains 16 residues. V was pared by 0 bases and J by 4 bases, with 13 bases between. CDR3 DNA: TGTGCCAGCAGTTACTCCCTAGTTGCCGGATACAATGAGCAGTTCTTC. Encoded protein: CASSYSLVAGYNEQFF.

The rearrangement links TRBV18 to TRBJ1-3; 10 nucleotides match TRBD1. The trim removed 6 bases at V and 5 bases at J, leaving 10 bases unmatched. The CDR3 contains 16 residues. The germline CDR1 and CDR2 sequences are KGHSH and LQKENI. CDR3 residues: CASSQPPGQGRNTIYF. The DNA of the CDR3 is TGTGCCAGCTCGCAACCTCCGGGACAGGGGAGAAACACCATATATTTT.

The chain uses TRBV9 and TRBJ2-6; 8 bases are a match to TRBD1. CDR1 and CDR2 (germline): SGDLS, YYNGEE. Trimming took 2 bases from V and 6 from J; bases not matched to a gene: 13. The CDR3 has 18 amino acids. This CDR3 reads CASSVPRTGMIEANVLTF. Here the CDR3 DNA reads TGTGCCAGCAGCGTTCCTCGGACAGGGATGATAGAGGCCAACGTCCTGACTTTC.

This clone was observed a handful of times. The V gene is TRBV6-5, the J gene TRBJ1-1; no definite D call. CDR1 and CDR2 (germline): MNHEY, SVGAGI. This CDR3 contains 14 residues. Trimming removed 10 bases at V and 0 bases at J, with 15 bases between. CDR3 loop: CATSWSGMNTEAFF. DNA of the CDR3: TGTGCCACCTCTTGGTCGGGGATGAACACTGAAGCTTTCTTT.

The rearrangement links TRBV15 to TRBJ1-4; the D gene is possibly TRBD1 (5 bases). Looked up from germline, CDR1 is LNHNV and CDR2 is YYDKDF (reference sequence). The length of the CDR3 is 16 residues. Trimming took off 0 bases at V and 4 bases at J, with 12 bases between the two ends. The CDR3 is CATSRDPSGINEKLFF. CDR3 coding DNA: TGTGCCACCAGCAGAGATCCCTCAGGGATTAATGAAAAACTGTTTTTT.

The gene calls are TRBV5-6 and TRBJ1-1, with 7 bases that match TRBD1. The CDR3 sequence is 17 residues long. Per germline, CDR1 SGHDT and CDR2 YYEEEE. V shed 0 bases, J shed 2 bases, and the junction held 10 bases outside the gene matches. CDR3 protein: CASSLESAQGGNTEAFF. The CDR3 nucleotides read TGTGCCAGCAGCTTGGAAAGCGCTCAGGGGGGAAACACTGAAGCTTTCTTT.

The J gene is TRBJ1-5, the V gene TRBV6-1; perhaps TRBD1 as D (5 bases). The CDR3 sequence is 17 residues long. Trimming stripped 1 base from V and 4 bases from J, with 17 bases between. The V gene's germline CDR1 is MNHNS and CDR2 SASEGT. This chain's CDR3 is CASSEDPYVRQNQPQHF. CDR3 in DNA: TGTGCCAGCAGTGAAGACCCTTACGTGAGACAGAATCAGCCCCAGCATTTT.

Details on this clone: The same CDR3 can be traced to other DNA sequences in this sample. The J gene is TRBJ2-2, the V gene TRBV11-2; D is unclear. V was shortened by 2 bases and J by 6 bases, with 1 base between the two germline ends. The CDR3 spans 11 residues. Germline CDR1 reads SGHAT; CDR2 reads FQNNGV. CDR3 bases: TGTGCCAGCAGCTTACCCGGGGAGCTGTTTTTT. Amino acid sequence: CASSLPGELFF.

This rearrangement joins TRBV30 to TRBJ2-2; 8 bases match TRBD1. V shed 7 bases, J shed 2 bases, and the junction held 15 bases outside the gene matches. Germline V gives CDR1 GTSNPN, CDR2 SVGIG (reference sequence). The CDR3 spans 17 residues. The CDR3 here is CASRQGRTLPNTGELFF. CDR3 coding DNA: TGTGCCTCGAGACAGGGGCGCACACTGCCCAACACCGGGGAGCTGTTTTTT.

The chain uses TRBV7-2 and TRBJ2-1; tentatively, D is TRBD1 (5 bases). With 0 bases removed from V and 8 bases from J, the gap between germline ends came to 14 bases. CDR1 is SGHTA, CDR2 FQGNSA, per germline. The length of the CDR3 is 15 residues. The CDR3 sequence is CASSLAGPRGYEQFF. DNA for the CDR3: TGTGCCAGCAGCTTAGCGGGGCCCCGAGGATATGAGCAGTTCTTC.

V gene TRBV1 combines with J gene TRBJ1-2. TRBV1 has pseudogene status. The CDR3 length is 19 residues. The CDR3 region is CTSSQDPARQRQKKGGYTF. CDR3 DNA sequence: TGCACCAGCAGCCAAGATCCTGCCCGACAACGTCAAAAAAAGGGTGGCTACACCTTC.

This rearrangement joins TRBV19 to TRBJ2-7, with 9 bases aligning to TRBD1. The CDR3 covers 18 residues. The V segment lost 3 bases and the J segment 2 bases; nucleotides outside the gene matches: 14. CDR1 LNHDA and CDR2 SQIVND come from the germline V gene (reference sequence). The CDR3 bases are TGTGCCAGTAGTATTCTTCATAATCGACAGGGGGGCCCCTACGAGCAGTACTTC. Its translation is CASSILHNRQGGPYEQYF.

The chain couples TRBV25-1 to TRBJ1-2, with TRBD1 matching over 9 bases. Per the germline V gene, CDR1 is MGHDK and CDR2 is SYGVNS. The CDR3 is made up of 15 amino acids. J gave up 7 bases and V 4 bases, and 10 bases lay outside the gene matches. This chain's CDR3 is CASSGLGTGRFGYTF. In nucleotides, the CDR3 is TGTGCCAGCAGTGGATTAGGGACAGGGAGGTTTGGCTACACCTTC.

This clone was counted a few times. The genes are TRBV5-4 and TRBJ1-1; TRBD1 matches at 8 bases. The V gene end was trimmed by 5 bases and the J gene end by 13 bases; junction bases not matched to a gene: 10. Germline CDR1 reads SGHNT; CDR2 reads YYREEE (reference sequence). This CDR3 comprises 12 residues. The CDR3 sequence: CASRDSGQEDFF. CDR3 in DNA: TGTGCCAGCAGGGATTCGGGACAGGAGGATTTCTTT.

The rearrangement uses TRBV4-1 and TRBJ1-1, with D hard to call. Trimming pared 2 bases from V and 1 base from J, leaving 17 bases between. Germline loops: CDR1 MGHRA, CDR2 YSYEKL. The CDR3 is 17 residues long. This CDR3 reads CASSQLTGKIRNTEAFF. CDR3 nucleotides: TGCGCCAGCAGCCAATTAACGGGCAAGATACGGAACACTGAAGCTTTCTTT.

The chain joins TRBV6-1 to TRBJ1-4; no clear D gene. Trimming shortened V by 10 bases and J by 4 bases, and 13 bases separated the two germline ends. The CDR3 totals 13 residues. CDR1 and CDR2 from the germline V gene are MNHNS and SASEGT. The CDR3 here is CATRVEYNEKLFF. CDR3 nucleotide sequence: TGTGCCACCCGAGTGGAGTATAATGAAAAACTGTTTTTT.